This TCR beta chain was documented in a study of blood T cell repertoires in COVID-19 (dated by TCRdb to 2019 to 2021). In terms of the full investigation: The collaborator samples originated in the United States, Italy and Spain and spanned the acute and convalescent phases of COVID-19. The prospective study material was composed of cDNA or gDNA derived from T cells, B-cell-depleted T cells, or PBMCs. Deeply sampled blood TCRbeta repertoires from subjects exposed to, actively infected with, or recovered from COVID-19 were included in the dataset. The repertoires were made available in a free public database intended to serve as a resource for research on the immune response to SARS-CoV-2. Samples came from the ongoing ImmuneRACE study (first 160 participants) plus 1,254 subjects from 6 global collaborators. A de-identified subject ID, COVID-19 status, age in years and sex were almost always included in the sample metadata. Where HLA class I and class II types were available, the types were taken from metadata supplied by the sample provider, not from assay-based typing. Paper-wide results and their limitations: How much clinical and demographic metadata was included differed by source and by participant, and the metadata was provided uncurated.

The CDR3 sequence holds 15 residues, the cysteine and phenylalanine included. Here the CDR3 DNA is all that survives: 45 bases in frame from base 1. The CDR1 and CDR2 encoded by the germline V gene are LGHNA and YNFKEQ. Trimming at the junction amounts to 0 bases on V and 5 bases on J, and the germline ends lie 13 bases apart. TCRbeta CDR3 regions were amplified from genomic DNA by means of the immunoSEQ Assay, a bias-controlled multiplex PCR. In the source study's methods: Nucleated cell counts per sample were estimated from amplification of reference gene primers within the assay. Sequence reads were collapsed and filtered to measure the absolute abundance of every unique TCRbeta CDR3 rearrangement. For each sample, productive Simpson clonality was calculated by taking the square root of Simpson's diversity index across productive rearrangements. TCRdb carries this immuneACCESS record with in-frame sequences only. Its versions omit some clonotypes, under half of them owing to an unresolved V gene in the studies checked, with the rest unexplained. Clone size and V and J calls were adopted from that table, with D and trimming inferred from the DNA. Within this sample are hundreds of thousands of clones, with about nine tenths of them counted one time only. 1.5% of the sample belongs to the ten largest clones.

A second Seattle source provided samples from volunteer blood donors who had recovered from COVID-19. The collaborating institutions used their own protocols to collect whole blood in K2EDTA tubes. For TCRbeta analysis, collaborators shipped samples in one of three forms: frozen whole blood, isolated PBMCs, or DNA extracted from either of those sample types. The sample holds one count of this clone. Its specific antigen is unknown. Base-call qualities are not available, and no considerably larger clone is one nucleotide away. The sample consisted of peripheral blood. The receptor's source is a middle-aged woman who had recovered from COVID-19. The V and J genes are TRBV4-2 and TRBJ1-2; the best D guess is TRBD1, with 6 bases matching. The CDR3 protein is CASSQDPQGGYGYTF. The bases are TGTGCCAGCAGCCAAGACCCACAGGGTGGGTATGGCTACACCTTC.